The clone carrying this T cell receptor (beta chain) occurred many times. Time point here: newly diagnosed GD, antithyroid drugs for less than 3 months. Construction of the TCR library relied on RNA isolated from PBMCs. Assembly of TCR beta libraries relied on iRepertoire HTBI primers together with Arm-PCR of CDR3 regions. TCRdb redid the calling of the multiplex PCR reads with MiXCR, one entry per CDR3 protein. The repertoire holds almost 450,000 distinct CDR3 sequences, with about 16% as singletons. The record originates from a study of regulatory T cells in long-lasting Graves disease. V was shortened by 0 bases and J by 2 bases, with 15 bases between the two germline ends. CDR1 and CDR2 from the germline V gene are MNHNS and SASEGT. The CDR3 is 17 residues long. In addition, the sample was reused for a study of T cells in Graves' hyperthyroidism and ophthalmopathy. That report notes: Clinical symptoms, serum thyroxine, TRAb, thyroid ultrasound and orbital computed tomography established diagnosis.

The sequencing used peripheral blood mononuclear cells (PBMCs), collected at new diagnosis, from a patient treated with antithyroid drugs. V and J are TRBV6-1 and TRBJ2-3; no clear D gene. This TCR came from a woman aged 30 to 39 with Graves disease. The CDR3 nucleotides are TGTGCCAGCAGTGAAGCCCGGGCTAGTTTGGACACAGATACGCAGTATTTT. It specifies CASSEARASLDTDTQYF.